This T cell receptor (beta chain) was sequenced for a study of blood T cell repertoires in COVID-19. Study overall: The United States, Italy and Spain provided the acute and convalescent COVID-19 samples.

Original analysis: Scientists estimated how many nucleated cells there were by amplifying reference gene primers. The table came from immunoSEQ multiplex PCR; TCRdb's copy has only in-frame clones and leaves some out. That table gives V, J and clone size, and the DNA gave D and trimming. This sample has approximately 260,000 clones, with around nine tenths found just once. The CDR3 is 15 amino acids. From germline, CDR1 is SGHTA and CDR2 FQGTGA. V was pared by 5 bases and J by 4 bases, with 6 bases of the junction left unmatched. What was sequenced was peripheral blood. The receptor was derived from a woman in her 70s with COVID-19, enrolled during active disease. The J gene is TRBJ2-2, the V gene TRBV7-3; 8 nucleotides match TRBD2. CDR3 residues: CASSQGTSGTGELFF. The CDR3 DNA sequence: TGTGCCAGCAGCCAGGGGACTAGTGGCACCGGGGAGCTGTTTTTT.